Described below is a single T cell receptor beta chain sequence and its context. This record belongs to a study of blood T cell repertoires in COVID-19. Background on the study: From T cells, B-cell-depleted T cells, or PBMCs came the material, which was cDNA or gDNA.

TCRdb keeps only in-frame clones here, not all; method: immunoSEQ multiplex PCR. The sample consists of about 30,000 clones, roughly 86% of them appearing once. The CDR3 covers 14 residues. CDR1 and CDR2 (germline): SNHLY, FYNNEI. Trimming cost V 7 bases and J 1 base, with 13 bases left between them. The source material was peripheral blood. The receptor was derived from a man between 65 and 85 years old with acute or convalescent COVID-19. This chain joins TRBV2 and TRBJ1-1; perhaps TRBD1 as D (6 bases). DNA for the CDR3: TGTGCCAGCACCCTGGACAGTGAGAACACTGAAGCTTTCTTT. Translated: CASTLDSENTEAFF.